Shown below are 8 T cell receptor beta chains from a single sample sequenced in a study of blood T cell repertoires in COVID-19. Using immunoSEQ multiplex PCR, the repertoire was profiled, and TCRdb retains in-frame clones only, with some absent. The profile shows 150,000 to 200,000 clones, 90% to 95% of them singletons. Sequencing was carried out using peripheral blood. These receptors all come from a woman in her fifties or sixties with COVID-19, enrolled during active disease.

The chain combines TRBV6-2 or TRBV6-3 with TRBJ2-7; D uncertain. The germline V and J ends were trimmed by 4 bases and 6 bases, with 13 bases remaining between them. Germline CDR1 MNHEY, CDR2 SVGEGT. The CDR3 loop spans 13 amino acids. The CDR3 sequence: CASSFSAVPEQYF. CDR3 in DNA: TGTGCCAGCAGTTTTTCGGCGGTGCCCGAGCAGTACTTC.

The CDR3 DNA is TGTGCCAGCAGTTACACCTCCTGGGACAGGGGCGGCTACACCTTC. This codes for CASSYTSWDRGGYTF. The rearrangement uses TRBV6-5 and TRBJ1-2; 10 bases match TRBD1. The CDR3 contains 15 residues. V lost 2 bases to trimming and J lost 8 bases; unmatched junction nucleotides: 8. The V gene's germline CDR1 is MNHEY and CDR2 SVGAGI.

This sequence joins TRBV5-5 and TRBJ1-6; D gene uncertain. Germline-derived CDR1 and CDR2 are SGHKS and YYEKEE (reference sequence). Trimming left V 6 bases short and J 8 bases short, with 18 bases between. This CDR3 contains 15 residues. This CDR3 reads CASNVMQPGDSPLHF. CDR3 in DNA: TGTGCCAGCAACGTCATGCAGCCCGGGGATTCACCCCTCCACTTT.

The chain uses TRBV5-1 and TRBJ2-2; D is unresolved. The CDR3 is 14 amino acids. Trimming shortened V by 0 bases and J by 4 bases, and 7 bases separated the two germline ends. CDR1 is SGHRS and CDR2 is YFSETQ in the germline V gene. This CDR3 reads CASSLDRGTGELFF. CDR3 sequence (DNA): TGCGCCAGCAGCTTGGACCGAGGCACCGGGGAGCTGTTTTTT.

V gene TRBV19 combines with J gene TRBJ2-1, with TRBD1 identical over 9 bases. From germline, CDR1 is LNHDA and CDR2 SQIVND (reference sequence). V lost 7 bases and J lost 4; bases outside the gene matches: 8. This CDR3 spans 15 amino acids. In DNA form, the CDR3 reads TGTGCCAGTATTCGTACAGGGGGCCTATACAATGAGCAGTTCTTC. Its protein is CASIRTGGLYNEQFF.

The chain is built from TRBV6-2 or TRBV6-3 and TRBJ1-2, with D perhaps TRBD1 (6 bases). Germline V gene sequence: CDR1 MNHEY, CDR2 SVGEGT. Trimming pared 0 bases from V and 8 bases from J, leaving 16 bases between. The CDR3 sequence is 15 residues long. DNA for the CDR3: TGTGCCAGCAGTTACTCGTTGATGACAGGAAACGGCTACACCTTC. Encoded protein: CASSYSLMTGNGYTF.

The rearrangement links TRBV13 to TRBJ2-2, with TRBD1 matching 9 bases. CDR1 and CDR2 from the germline V gene are PRHDT and FYEKMQ (reference sequence). Trimming at V came to 1 base and at J to 4 bases, leaving 19 bases not matched to a gene. CDR3 length equals 21 residues. In nucleotides, the CDR3 is TGTGCCAGCAGCTTAGTTGGTGCGGGACAGGGAAAAAGAAAGGGCACCGGGGAGCTGTTTTTT. Its protein product is CASSLVGAGQGKRKGTGELFF.

The chain links TRBV6-5 to TRBJ2-4, with D perhaps matching TRBD1 (5 bases). Trimming cost V 6 bases and J 0 bases, with 12 bases left between them. The CDR3 has 15 amino acids. Germline CDR1 reads MNHEY; CDR2 reads SVGAGI. The CDR3, as DNA: TGTGCCAGCAGAAAACAGGCCTTAGCCAAAAACATTCAGTACTTC. This sequence encodes CASRKQALAKNIQYF.